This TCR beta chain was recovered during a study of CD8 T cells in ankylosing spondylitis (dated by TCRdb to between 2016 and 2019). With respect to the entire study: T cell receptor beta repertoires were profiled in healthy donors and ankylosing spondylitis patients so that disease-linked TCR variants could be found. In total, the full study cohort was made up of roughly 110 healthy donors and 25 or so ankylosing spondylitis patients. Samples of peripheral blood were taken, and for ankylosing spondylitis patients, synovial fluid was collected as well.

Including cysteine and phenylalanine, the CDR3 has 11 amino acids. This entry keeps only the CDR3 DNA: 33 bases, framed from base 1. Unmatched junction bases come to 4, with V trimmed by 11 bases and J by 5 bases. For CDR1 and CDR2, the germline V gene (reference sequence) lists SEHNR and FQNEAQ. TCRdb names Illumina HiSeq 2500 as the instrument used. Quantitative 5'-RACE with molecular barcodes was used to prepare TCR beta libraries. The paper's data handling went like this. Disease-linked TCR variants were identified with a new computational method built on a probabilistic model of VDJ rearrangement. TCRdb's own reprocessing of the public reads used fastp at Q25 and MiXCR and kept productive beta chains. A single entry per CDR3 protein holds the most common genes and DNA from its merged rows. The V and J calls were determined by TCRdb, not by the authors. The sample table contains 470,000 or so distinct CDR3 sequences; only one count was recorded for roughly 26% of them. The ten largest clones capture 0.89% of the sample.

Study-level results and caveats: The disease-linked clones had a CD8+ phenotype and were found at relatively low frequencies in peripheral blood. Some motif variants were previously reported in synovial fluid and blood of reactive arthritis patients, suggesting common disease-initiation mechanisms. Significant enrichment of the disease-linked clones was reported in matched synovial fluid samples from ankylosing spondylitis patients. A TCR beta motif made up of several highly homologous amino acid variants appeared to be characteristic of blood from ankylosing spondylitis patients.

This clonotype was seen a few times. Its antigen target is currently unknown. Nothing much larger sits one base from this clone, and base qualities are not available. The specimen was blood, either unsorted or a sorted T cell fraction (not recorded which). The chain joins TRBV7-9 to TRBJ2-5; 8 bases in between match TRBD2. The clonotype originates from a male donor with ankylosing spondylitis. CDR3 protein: CAATSVETQYF. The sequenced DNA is TGTGCCGCGACTAGCGTGGAGACCCAGTACTTC. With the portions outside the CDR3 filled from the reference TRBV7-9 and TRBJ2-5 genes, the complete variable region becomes DTGVSQNPRHKITKRGQNVTFRCDPISEHNRLYWYRQTLGQGPEFLTYFQNEAQLEKSRLLSDRFSAERPKGSFSTLEIQRTEQGDSAMYLCAATSVETQYFGPGTRLLVL.